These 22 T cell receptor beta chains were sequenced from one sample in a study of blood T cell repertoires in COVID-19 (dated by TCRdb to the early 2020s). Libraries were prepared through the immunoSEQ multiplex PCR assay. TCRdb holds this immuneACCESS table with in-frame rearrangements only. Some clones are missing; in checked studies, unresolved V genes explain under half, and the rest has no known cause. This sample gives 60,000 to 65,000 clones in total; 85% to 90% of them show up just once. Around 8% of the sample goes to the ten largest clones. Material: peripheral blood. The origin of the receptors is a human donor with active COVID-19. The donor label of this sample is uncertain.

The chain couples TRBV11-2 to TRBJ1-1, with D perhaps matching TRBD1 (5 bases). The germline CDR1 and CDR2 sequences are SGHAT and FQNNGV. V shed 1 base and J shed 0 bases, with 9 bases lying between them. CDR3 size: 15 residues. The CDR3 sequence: CASSLAGQLNTEAFF. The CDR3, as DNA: TGTGCCAGCAGCTTAGCAGGGCAGTTGAACACTGAAGCTTTCTTT.

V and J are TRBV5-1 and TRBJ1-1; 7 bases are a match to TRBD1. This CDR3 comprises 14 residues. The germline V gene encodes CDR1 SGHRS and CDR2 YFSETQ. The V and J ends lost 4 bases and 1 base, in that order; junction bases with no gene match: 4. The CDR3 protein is CASSPGQPNTEAFF. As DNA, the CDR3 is TGCGCCAGCAGCCCGGGACAGCCGAACACTGAAGCTTTCTTT.

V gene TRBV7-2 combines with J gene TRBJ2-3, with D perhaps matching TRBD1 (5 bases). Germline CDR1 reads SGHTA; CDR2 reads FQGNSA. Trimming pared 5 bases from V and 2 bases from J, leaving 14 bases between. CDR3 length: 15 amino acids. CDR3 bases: TGTGCCAGCAGCCCCACCCGACAGACCACAGATACGCAGTATTTT. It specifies CASSPTRQTTDTQYF. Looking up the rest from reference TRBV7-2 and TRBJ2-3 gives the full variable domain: GAGVSQSPSNKVTEKGKDVELRCDPISGHTALYWYRQSLGQGLEFLIYFQGNSAPDKSGLPSDRFSAERTGGSVSTLTIQRTQQEDSAVYLCASSPTRQTTDTQYFGPGTRLTVL.

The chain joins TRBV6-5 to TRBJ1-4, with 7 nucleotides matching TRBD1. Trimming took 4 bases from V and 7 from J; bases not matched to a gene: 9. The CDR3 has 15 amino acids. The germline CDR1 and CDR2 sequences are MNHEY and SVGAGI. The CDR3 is CASSSNRGGFEKLFF. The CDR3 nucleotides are TGTGCCAGCAGTTCGAACAGGGGCGGATTTGAAAAACTGTTTTTT.

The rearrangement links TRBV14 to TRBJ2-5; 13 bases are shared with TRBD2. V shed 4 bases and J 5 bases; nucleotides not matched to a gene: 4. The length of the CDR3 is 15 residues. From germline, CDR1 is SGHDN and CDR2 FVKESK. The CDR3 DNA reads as TGTGCCAGCAGCCGAGGACTAGCGGGAGCTGAGACCCAGTACTTC. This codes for CASSRGLAGAETQYF.

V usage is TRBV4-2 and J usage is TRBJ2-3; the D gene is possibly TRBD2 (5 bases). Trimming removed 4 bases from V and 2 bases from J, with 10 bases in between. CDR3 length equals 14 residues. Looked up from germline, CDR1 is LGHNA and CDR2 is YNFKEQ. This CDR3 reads CASSPMDSTDTQYF. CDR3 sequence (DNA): TGTGCCAGCAGCCCCATGGACTCCACAGATACGCAGTATTTT.

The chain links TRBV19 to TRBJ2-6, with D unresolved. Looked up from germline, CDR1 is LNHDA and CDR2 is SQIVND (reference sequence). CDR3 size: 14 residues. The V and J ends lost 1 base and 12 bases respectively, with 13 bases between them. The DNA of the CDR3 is TGTGCCAGTAGTATAGTAGCCGGTGCTCTCGTCCTGACTTTC. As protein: CASSIVAGALVLTF. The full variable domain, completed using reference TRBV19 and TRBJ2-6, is DGGITQSPKYLFRKEGQNVTLSCEQNLNHDAMYWYRQDPGQGLRLIYYSQIVNDFQKGDIAEGYSVSREKKESFPLTVTSAQKNPTAFYLCASSIVAGALVLTFGAGSRLTVL.

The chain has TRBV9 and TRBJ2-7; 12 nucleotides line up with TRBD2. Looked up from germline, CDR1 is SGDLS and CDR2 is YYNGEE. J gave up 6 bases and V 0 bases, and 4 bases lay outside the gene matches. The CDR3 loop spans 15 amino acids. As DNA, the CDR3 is TGTGCCAGCAGCGTAGAGACTAGCGGGGGTGGCGAGCAGTACTTC. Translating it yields CASSVETSGGGEQYF.

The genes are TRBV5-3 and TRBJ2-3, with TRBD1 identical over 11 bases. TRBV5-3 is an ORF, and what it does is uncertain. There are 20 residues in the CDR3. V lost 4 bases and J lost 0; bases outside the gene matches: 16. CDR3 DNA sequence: TGTGCCAGAAGCCTGGACAGGGGGCGACTACCCTCGACTAGCACAGATACGCAGTATTTT. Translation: CARSLDRGRLPSTSTDTQYF.

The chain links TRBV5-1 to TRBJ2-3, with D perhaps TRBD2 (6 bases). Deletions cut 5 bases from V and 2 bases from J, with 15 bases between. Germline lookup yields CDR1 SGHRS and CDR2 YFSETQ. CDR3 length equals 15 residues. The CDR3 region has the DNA TGCGCCAGCAGAACGGGACTCCAAGTCACAGATACGCAGTATTTT. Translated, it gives CASRTGLQVTDTQYF.

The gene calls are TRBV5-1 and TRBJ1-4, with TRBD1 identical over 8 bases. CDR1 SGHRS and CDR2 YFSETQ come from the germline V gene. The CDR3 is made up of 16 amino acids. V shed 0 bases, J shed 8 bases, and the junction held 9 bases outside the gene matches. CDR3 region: CASSLAQGASWEKLFF. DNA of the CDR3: TGCGCCAGCAGCTTGGCGCAGGGGGCGTCTTGGGAAAAACTGTTTTTT.

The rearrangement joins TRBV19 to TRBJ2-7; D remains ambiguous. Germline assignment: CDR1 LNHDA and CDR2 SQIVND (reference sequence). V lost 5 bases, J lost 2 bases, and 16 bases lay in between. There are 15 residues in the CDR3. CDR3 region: CASSSAGFRTYEQYF. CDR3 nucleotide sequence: TGTGCCAGTAGTTCAGCCGGGTTTCGAACCTACGAGCAGTACTTC.

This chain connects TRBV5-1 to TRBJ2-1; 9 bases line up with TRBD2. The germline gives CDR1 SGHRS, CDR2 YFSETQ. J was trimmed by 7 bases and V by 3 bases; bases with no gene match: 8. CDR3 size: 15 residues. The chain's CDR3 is CASSWVAGAENEQFF. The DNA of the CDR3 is TGCGCCAGCAGCTGGGTAGCGGGAGCGGAGAATGAGCAGTTCTTC.

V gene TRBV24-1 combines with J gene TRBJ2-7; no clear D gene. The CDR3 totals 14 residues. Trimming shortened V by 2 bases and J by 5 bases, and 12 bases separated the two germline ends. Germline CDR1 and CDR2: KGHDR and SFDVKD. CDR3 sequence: CATSDSPPSHEQYF. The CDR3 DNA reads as TGTGCCACCAGTGATTCTCCCCCGAGCCACGAGCAGTACTTC.

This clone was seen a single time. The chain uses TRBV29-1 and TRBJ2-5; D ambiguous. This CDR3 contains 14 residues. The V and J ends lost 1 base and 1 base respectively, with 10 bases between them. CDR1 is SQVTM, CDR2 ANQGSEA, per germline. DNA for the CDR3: TGCAGCGTTGAAGGTCTCTTGTTCCAAGAGACCCAGTACTTC. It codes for CSVEGLLFQETQYF.

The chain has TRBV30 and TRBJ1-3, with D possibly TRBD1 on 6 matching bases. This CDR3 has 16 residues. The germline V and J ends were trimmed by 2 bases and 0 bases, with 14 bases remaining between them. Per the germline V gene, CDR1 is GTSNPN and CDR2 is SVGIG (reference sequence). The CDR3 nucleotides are TGTGCCTGGAGTAAAACGGGACACAGCTCTGGAAACACCATATATTTT. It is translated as CAWSKTGHSSGNTIYF. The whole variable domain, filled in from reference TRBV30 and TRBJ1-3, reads SQTIHQWPATLVQPVGSPLSLECTVEGTSNPNLYWYRQAAGRGLQLLFYSVGIGQISSEVPQNLSASRPQDRQFILSSKKLLLSDSGFYLCAWSKTGHSSGNTIYFGEGSWLTVV.

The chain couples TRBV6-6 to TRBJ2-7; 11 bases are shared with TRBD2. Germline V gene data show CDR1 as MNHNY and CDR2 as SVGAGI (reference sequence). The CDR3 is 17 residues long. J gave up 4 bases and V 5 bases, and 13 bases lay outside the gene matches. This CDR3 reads CASSPPGTSGLGYEQYF. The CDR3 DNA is TGTGCCAGCAGTCCACCTGGGACTAGCGGCCTCGGATACGAGCAGTACTTC.

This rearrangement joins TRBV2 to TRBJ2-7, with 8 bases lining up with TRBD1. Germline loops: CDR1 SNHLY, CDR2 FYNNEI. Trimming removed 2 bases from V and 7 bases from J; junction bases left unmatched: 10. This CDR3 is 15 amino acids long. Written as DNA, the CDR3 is TGTGCCAGCAGTGAATACGAACAGGGGGTTCGGGAGCAGTACTTC. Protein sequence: CASSEYEQGVREQYF.

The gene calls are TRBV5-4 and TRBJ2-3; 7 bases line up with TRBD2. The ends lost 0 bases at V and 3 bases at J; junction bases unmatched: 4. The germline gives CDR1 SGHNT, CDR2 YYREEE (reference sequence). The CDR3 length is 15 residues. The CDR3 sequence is CASSLGRGRTDTQYF. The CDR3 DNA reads TGTGCCAGCAGCTTGGGTCGCGGGAGAACAGATACGCAGTATTTT. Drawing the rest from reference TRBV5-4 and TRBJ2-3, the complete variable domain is ETGVTQSPTHLIKTRGQQVTLRCSSQSGHNTVSWYQQALGQGPQFIFQYYREEENGRGNFPPRFSGLQFPNYSSELNVNALELDDSALYLCASSLGRGRTDTQYFGPGTRLTVL.

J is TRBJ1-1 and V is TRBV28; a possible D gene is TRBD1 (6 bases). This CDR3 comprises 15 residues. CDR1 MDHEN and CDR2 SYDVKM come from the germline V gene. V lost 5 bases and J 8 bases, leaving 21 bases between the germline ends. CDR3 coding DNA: TGTGCCAGCAGTGACCCACGACAGGCGACCCCCGAAGCTTTCTTT. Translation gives CASSDPRQATPEAFF.

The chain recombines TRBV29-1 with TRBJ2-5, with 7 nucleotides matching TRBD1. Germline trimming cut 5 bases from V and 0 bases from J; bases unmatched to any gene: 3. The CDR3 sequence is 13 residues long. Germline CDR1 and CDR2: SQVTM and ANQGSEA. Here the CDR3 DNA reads TGCAGCGTTCCCGACAGGGACCAAGAGACCCAGTACTTC. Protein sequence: CSVPDRDQETQYF.

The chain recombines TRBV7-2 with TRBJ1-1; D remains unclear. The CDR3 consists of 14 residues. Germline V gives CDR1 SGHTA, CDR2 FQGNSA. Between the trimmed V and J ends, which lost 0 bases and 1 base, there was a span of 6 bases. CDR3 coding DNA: TGTGCCAGCAGCTTAGCGCGCGGGAACACTGAAGCTTTCTTT. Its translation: CASSLARGNTEAFF.